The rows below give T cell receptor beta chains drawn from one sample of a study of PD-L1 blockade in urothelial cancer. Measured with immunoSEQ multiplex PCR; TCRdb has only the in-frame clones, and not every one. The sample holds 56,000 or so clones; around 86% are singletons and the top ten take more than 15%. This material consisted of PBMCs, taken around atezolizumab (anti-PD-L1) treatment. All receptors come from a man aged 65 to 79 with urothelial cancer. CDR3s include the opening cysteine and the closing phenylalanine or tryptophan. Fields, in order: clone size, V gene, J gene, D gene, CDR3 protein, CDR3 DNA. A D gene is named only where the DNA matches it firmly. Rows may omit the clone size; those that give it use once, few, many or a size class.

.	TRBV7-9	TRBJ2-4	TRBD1	CASSSTGSIAKNIQYF	TGTGCCAGCAGCTCGACAGGGTCGATAGCCAAAAACATTCAGTACTTC
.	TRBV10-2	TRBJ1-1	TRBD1	CASSGQGNTEAFF	TGCGCCAGCAGTGGACAGGGGAACACTGAAGCTTTCTTT
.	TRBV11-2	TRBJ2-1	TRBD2	CASSGTSGIGEQFF	TGTGCCAGCAGCGGGACTAGCGGGATAGGTGAGCAGTTCTTC
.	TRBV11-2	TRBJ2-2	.	CASSLDPQSGTGELFF	TGTGCCAGCAGCTTAGATCCTCAGTCGGGCACCGGGGAGCTGTTTTTT
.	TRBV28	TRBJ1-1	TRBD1	CASTPGTGARTEAFF	TGTGCCAGCACCCCGGGGACAGGGGCGAGGACTGAAGCTTTCTTT
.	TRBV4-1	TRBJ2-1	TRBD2	CASSQGATSGNNEQFF	TGCGCCAGCAGCCAAGGCGCGACTAGCGGGAACAATGAGCAGTTCTTC
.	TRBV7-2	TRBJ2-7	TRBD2	CASSPSLTSGPFEQYF	TGTGCCAGCAGCCCCTCCCTGACTAGCGGTCCCTTCGAGCAGTACTTC
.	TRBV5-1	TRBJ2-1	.	CASSDLQGGGEQFF	TGCGCCAGCAGCGACCTTCAGGGGGGTGGTGAGCAGTTCTTC
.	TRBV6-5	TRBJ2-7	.	CASSLSGRTYEQYF	TGTGCCAGCAGCCTAAGCGGTAGAACCTACGAGCAGTACTTC
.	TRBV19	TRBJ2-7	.	CASSIGRASYEQYF	TGTGCCAGTAGTATAGGCAGGGCGTCCTACGAGCAGTACTTC
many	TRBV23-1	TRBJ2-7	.	CASSPGGVGGAPTYEQYF	TGCGCCAGCAGTCCCGGCGGCGTTGGGGGGGCCCCAACCTACGAGCAGTACTTC
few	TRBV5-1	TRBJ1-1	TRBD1	CASSLGTGGYTEAFF	TGCGCCAGCAGCTTGGGGACAGGGGGCTACACTGAAGCTTTCTTT
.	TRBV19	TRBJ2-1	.	CASSIVNKNEQFF	TGTGCCAGTAGTATAGTCAACAAGAATGAGCAGTTCTTC
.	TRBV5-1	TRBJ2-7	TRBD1	CASSWGIGTGKDEQYF	TGCGCCAGCAGCTGGGGGATAGGGACAGGGAAGGACGAGCAGTACTTC
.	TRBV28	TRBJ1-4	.	CASSAGGTNEKLFF	TGTGCCAGCAGTGCGGGGGGAACTAATGAAAAACTGTTTTTT
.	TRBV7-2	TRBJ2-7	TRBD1	CASSSGQWTYEQYF	TGTGCCAGCAGCTCGGGACAGTGGACCTACGAGCAGTACTTC
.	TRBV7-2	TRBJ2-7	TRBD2	CASSLSSGSAYEQYF	TGTGCCAGCAGCCTCTCTAGCGGGAGTGCCTACGAGCAGTACTTC
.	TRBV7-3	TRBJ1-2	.	CASSLIHTGDYGYTF	TGTGCCAGCAGCTTAATTCATACAGGAGACTATGGCTACACCTTC
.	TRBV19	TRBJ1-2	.	CASSMDSVYGYTF	TGTGCCAGTAGTATGGACAGCGTCTATGGCTACACCTTC
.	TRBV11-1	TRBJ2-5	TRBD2	CASSLVPTSAGQETQYF	TGTGCCAGCAGCTTAGTCCCGACTAGCGCGGGACAAGAGACCCAGTACTTC
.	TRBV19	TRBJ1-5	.	CASSNLQYNQPQHF	TGTGCCAGTAGTAACCTGCAGTACAATCAGCCCCAGCATTTT
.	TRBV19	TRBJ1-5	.	CASSWQGSNQPQHF	TGTGCCAGTAGTTGGCAGGGTAGCAATCAGCCCCAGCATTTT
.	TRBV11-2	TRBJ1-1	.	CASSLKGGGTEAFF	TGTGCCAGCAGCTTAAAAGGGGGGGGGACTGAAGCTTTCTTT
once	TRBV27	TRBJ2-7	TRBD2	CASSIAGKVYASGTRQYF	TGTGCCAGCAGTATTGCGGGGAAGGTTTATGCTAGCGGGACCCGGCAGTACTTC
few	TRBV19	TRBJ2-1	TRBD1	CASSKGQGVVEQFF	TGTGCCAGTAGTAAAGGACAGGGGGTAGTTGAGCAGTTCTTC
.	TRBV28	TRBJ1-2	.	CASSLRTDGYTF	TGTGCCAGCAGTTTACGGACAGATGGCTACACCTTC
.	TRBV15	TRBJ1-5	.	CATSLFEGRVNSNQPQHF	TGTGCCACCAGCCTTTTCGAGGGGAGGGTCAATAGCAATCAGCCCCAGCATTTT
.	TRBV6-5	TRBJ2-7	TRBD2	CASGLADSYEQYF	TGTGCCAGCGGACTAGCGGATTCCTACGAGCAGTACTTC
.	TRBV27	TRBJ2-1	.	CASSYRARGSYNEQFF	TGTGCCAGCAGTTACCGAGCGCGGGGATCCTACAATGAGCAGTTCTTC
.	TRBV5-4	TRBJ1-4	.	CASSLGEQLFF	TGTGCCAGCAGCCTGGGCGAACAACTGTTTTTT
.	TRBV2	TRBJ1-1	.	CASSDRGFTEAFF	TGTGCCAGCAGTGATCGGGGGTTCACTGAAGCTTTCTTT
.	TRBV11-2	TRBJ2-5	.	CASSQQGQETQYF	TGTGCCAGCAGCCAACAGGGCCAAGAGACCCAGTACTTC
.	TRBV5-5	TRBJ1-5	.	CASSHNEGLRGAHQPQHF	TGTGCCAGCAGCCACAATGAAGGCCTCAGGGGAGCACATCAGCCCCAGCATTTT
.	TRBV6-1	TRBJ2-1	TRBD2	CASSVQRGTYNEQFF	TGTGCCAGCAGTGTACAGCGGGGGACCTACAATGAGCAGTTCTTC
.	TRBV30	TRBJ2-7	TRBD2	CAWRTSGLAGYEQYF	TGTGCCTGGAGGACCTCGGGGCTAGCGGGCTACGAGCAGTACTTC
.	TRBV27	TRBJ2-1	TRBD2	CASTWTSGRAAYNEQFF	TGTGCCAGCACGTGGACTAGCGGGAGGGCAGCCTACAATGAGCAGTTCTTC
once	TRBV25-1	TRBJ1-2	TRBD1	CASSGPTGGNYYGYTF	TGTGCCAGCAGTGGTCCGACAGGGGGCAACTACTATGGCTACACCTTC
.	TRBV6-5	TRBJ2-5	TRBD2	CASSYSGSQETQYF	TGTGCCAGCAGTTATAGCGGGAGCCAAGAGACCCAGTACTTC
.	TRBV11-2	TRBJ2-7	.	CASSSQDQGPYEQYF	TGTGCCAGCAGCTCCCAAGACCAGGGCCCCTACGAGCAGTACTTC
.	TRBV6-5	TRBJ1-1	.	CASSYLGGHTEAFF	TGTGCCAGCAGTTACCTCGGGGGTCACACTGAAGCTTTCTTT
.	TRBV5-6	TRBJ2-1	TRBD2	CASSSGTRGNEQFF	TGTGCCAGCAGCTCCGGGACTAGGGGCAATGAGCAGTTCTTC
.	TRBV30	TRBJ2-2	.	CAWGKGQGTGELFF	TGTGCCTGGGGAAAGGGCCAGGGGACCGGGGAGCTGTTTTTT
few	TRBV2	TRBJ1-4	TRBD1	CASRGDREKLFF	TGTGCCAGCAGAGGGGACAGGGAAAAACTGTTTTTT
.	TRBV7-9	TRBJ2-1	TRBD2	CASSRLAGGFNEQFF	TGTGCCAGCAGCCGTCTAGCGGGGGGTTTTAATGAGCAGTTCTTC
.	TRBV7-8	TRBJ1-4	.	CASSLPAGLSEKLFF	TGTGCCAGCAGCTTACCAGCAGGGCTCAGCGAAAAACTGTTTTTT
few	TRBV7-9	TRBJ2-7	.	CASSLGALGRGRDEQYF	TGTGCCAGCAGCTTAGGGGCCTTAGGCAGGGGAAGGGACGAGCAGTACTTC
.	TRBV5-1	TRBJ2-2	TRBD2	CASSPGLAGPNTGELFF	TGCGCCAGCAGCCCGGGACTAGCGGGGCCGAACACCGGGGAGCTGTTTTTT
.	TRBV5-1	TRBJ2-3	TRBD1	CASSREDRTVDTQYF	TGCGCCAGCAGCCGAGAGGACAGGACAGTAGATACGCAGTATTTT
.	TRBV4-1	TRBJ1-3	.	CASATTSSGNTIYF	TGCGCCAGCGCCACTACCAGCTCTGGAAACACCATATATTTT
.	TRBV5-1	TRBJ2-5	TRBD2	CASSLGDYGPEETQYF	TGCGCCAGCAGCTTGGGGGACTATGGGCCAGAAGAGACCCAGTACTTC
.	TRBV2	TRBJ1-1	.	CASSSGRVGTEAFF	TGTGCCAGCAGCTCAGGCAGGGTGGGGACTGAAGCTTTCTTT
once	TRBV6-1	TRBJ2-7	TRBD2	CASSGPARTSGSYEQYF	TGTGCCAGCAGTGGGCCTGCCCGGACTAGCGGTTCCTACGAGCAGTACTTC
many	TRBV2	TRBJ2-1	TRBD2	CASNIAGGLNEQFF	TGTGCCAGCAATATAGCGGGTGGACTCAATGAGCAGTTCTTC
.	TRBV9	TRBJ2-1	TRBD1	CASSIRDSSYNEQFF	TGTGCCAGCAGCATCCGGGACAGCTCCTACAATGAGCAGTTCTTC
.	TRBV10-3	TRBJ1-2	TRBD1	CAISGVDRGSLGYTF	TGTGCCATCAGTGGGGTGGACAGGGGAAGTCTGGGCTACACCTTC
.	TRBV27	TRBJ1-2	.	CASSVRESFYGYTF	TGTGCCAGCAGCGTTCGGGAGTCCTTCTATGGCTACACCTTC
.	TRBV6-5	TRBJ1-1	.	CASRENRDTEAFF	TGTGCCAGCAGGGAGAATCGGGACACTGAAGCTTTCTTT
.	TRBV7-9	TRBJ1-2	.	CASSPNQGHYGYTF	TGTGCCAGCAGCCCCAACCAGGGTCACTATGGCTACACCTTC
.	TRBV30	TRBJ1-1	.	CAWRLRVTEAFF	TGTGCCTGGAGACTCAGGGTTACTGAAGCTTTCTTT
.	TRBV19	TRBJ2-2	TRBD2	CASTTIRLAGANTGELFF	TGTGCCAGCACTACCATTCGGCTAGCGGGGGCGAACACCGGGGAGCTGTTTTTT